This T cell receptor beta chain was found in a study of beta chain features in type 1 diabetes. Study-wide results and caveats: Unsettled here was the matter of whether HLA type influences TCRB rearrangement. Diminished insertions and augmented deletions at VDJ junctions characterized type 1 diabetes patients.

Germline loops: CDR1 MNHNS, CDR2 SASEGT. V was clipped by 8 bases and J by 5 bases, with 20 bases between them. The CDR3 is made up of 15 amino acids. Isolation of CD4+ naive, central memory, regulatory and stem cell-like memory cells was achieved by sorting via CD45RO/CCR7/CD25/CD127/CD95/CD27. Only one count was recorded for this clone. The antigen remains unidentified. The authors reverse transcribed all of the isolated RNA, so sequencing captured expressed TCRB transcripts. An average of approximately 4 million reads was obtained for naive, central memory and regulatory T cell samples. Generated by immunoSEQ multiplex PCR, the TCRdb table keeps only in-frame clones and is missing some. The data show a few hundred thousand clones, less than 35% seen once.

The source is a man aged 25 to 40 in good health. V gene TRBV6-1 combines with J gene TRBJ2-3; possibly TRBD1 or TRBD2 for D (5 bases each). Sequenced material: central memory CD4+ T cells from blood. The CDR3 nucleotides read TGTGCCAGCCAGCGAGGGCAAAGGGGTAAAGATACGCAGTATTTT. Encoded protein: CASQRGQRGKDTQYF.